This entry lists 30 T cell receptor beta chains sequenced from one sample in a study of identical twins. In TCRdb, the 5' RACE reads were re-called with MiXCR into one record per CDR3 protein. The table records about 470,000 distinct CDR3 sequences, about 24% of them present only once. The sample was also reused in another study, on T cells expressing NK-cell markers.

Source material: CD4+ T cells sorted from blood. All receptors derive from a woman aged 18-29 years in good health.

The rearrangement uses TRBV5-1 and TRBJ2-3; TRBD2 matches 7 bases. CDR1 and CDR2 (germline): SGHRS, YFSETQ. CDR3 length: 17 residues. V was pared by 0 bases and J by 0 bases, with 7 bases of the junction left unmatched. Here the CDR3 reads CASSLARASGSTDTQYF. Written as DNA, the CDR3 is TGCGCCAGCAGCTTGGCCCGGGCTAGCGGTAGCACAGATACGCAGTATTTT.

This chain joins TRBV29-1 and TRBJ1-3, with unresolved D. V lost 4 bases and J 4 bases, leaving 11 bases between the germline ends. Germline CDR1 reads SQVTM; CDR2 reads ANQGSEA. The CDR3 runs to 13 residues. CDR3 DNA: TGCAGCGTTGGCGGGCTATCCGGAAACACCATATATTTT. Protein sequence: CSVGGLSGNTIYF. The variable domain in full, completed from reference TRBV29-1 and TRBJ1-3, reads SAVISQKPSRDICQRGTSLTIQCQVDSQVTMMFWYRQQPGQSLTLIATANQGSEATYESGFVIDKFPISRPNLTFSTLTVSNMSPEDSSIYLCSVGGLSGNTIYFGEGSWLTVV.

This clonotype came up a few times. The chain combines TRBV20-1 with TRBJ2-1; the D gene is possibly TRBD2 (5 bases). Germline values: CDR1 DFQATT, CDR2 SNEGSKA (reference sequence). The CDR3 loop spans 16 amino acids. The V gene lost 1 base and the J gene lost 1 base, with 14 bases spanning the gap. This chain's CDR3 is CSARGSAADSYNEQFF. CDR3 in DNA: TGCAGTGCTAGAGGTTCCGCAGCGGATTCCTACAATGAGCAGTTCTTC.

This clonotype was observed a few times. This sequence joins TRBV20-1 and TRBJ1-3; TRBD1 is a possible D gene (5 bases). This CDR3 contains 13 residues. CDR1 and CDR2 from the germline V gene are DFQATT and SNEGSKA (reference sequence). Trimming took 5 bases from V and 3 from J, leaving 11 bases between them. The CDR3 region has the DNA TGCAGTGCTGCTATACAGGTTGGAAACACCATATATTTT. Residues: CSAAIQVGNTIYF.

The genes are TRBV4-3 and TRBJ2-6; possibly TRBD2 for D (5 bases). This CDR3 has 16 amino acids. Trimming removed 2 bases from V and 2 bases from J, with 10 bases in between. CDR1 and CDR2 from the germline V gene are LGHNA and YSLEER. The CDR3 here is CASSQLPGTGANVLTF. The CDR3 DNA follows: TGCGCCAGCAGCCAATTACCGGGAACTGGGGCCAACGTCCTGACTTTC.

The V and J genes are TRBV20-1 and TRBJ1-4; D possibly corresponds to TRBD1 (6 bases). The CDR3 is 14 amino acids. The germline gives CDR1 DFQATT, CDR2 SNEGSKA (reference sequence). Trimming stripped 5 bases from V and 8 bases from J, with 18 bases between. Written as DNA, the CDR3 is TGCAGTGCTCTCGACAGGAGGGAGGGCGAAAAACTGTTTTTT. It yields the protein CSALDRREGEKLFF.

The sample holds a few counts of this clonotype. The chain carries TRBV3-1 and TRBJ1-6; D not certain. The CDR3 runs 14 residues. Trimming stripped 1 base from V and 10 bases from J, with 11 bases between. The germline V gene encodes CDR1 LGHDT and CDR2 YNNKEL (reference sequence). The CDR3 loop reads CASSQVVGSSPLHF. CDR3 DNA: TGTGCCAGCAGCCAAGTCGTGGGGAGCTCACCCCTCCACTTT.

This clonotype was observed a single time. The V and J genes are TRBV20-1 and TRBJ1-2, with 7 bases aligning to TRBD1. The CDR3 extends over 15 amino acids. The ends lost 5 bases at V and 4 bases at J; junction bases unmatched: 13. Germline CDR1 DFQATT, CDR2 SNEGSKA (reference sequence). CDR3: CSAGPSGQHIYGYTF. As DNA, the CDR3 is TGCAGTGCTGGACCCTCGGGACAGCACATCTATGGCTACACCTTC.

This clonotype was observed a handful of times. The CDR3 DNA is TGCAGTGCTAGAGATAGCAGGGATTTTGATGGCTACACCTTC. Residues: CSARDSRDFDGYTF. V is TRBV20-1 and J is TRBJ1-2; D perhaps matches TRBD1 (5 bases). The CDR3 loop spans 14 amino acids. V shed 0 bases and J shed 6 bases, with 14 bases lying between them. CDR1 is DFQATT, CDR2 SNEGSKA, per germline (reference sequence).

V usage is TRBV20-1 and J usage is TRBJ2-1; 9 bases agree with TRBD1. V gave up 6 bases and J gave up 0 bases; unmatched junction bases: 6. The CDR3 is 15 amino acids. Looked up from germline, CDR1 is DFQATT and CDR2 is SNEGSKA (reference sequence). CDR3 nucleotide sequence: TGCAGTGCGGGACAGGGCGCCCACTCCTACAATGAGCAGTTCTTC. It is translated as CSAGQGAHSYNEQFF.

This clonotype was found a few times. The chain is built from TRBV6-6 and TRBJ2-5, with 8 bases matching TRBD1. Germline assignment: CDR1 MNHNY and CDR2 SVGAGI (reference sequence). The trim removed 8 bases at V and 5 bases at J, leaving 7 bases unmatched. The CDR3 is 13 amino acids. The CDR3 is CASGLTGEETQYF. CDR3 bases: TGTGCCAGCGGCCTGACAGGGGAGGAGACCCAGTACTTC.

V is TRBV7-9 and J is TRBJ1-2, with D possibly TRBD1 on 5 matching bases. Germline CDR1 is SEHNR and CDR2 is FQNEAQ (reference sequence). Trimming left V 1 base short and J 7 bases short, with 16 bases between. This CDR3 has 15 residues. The CDR3 spells CASSLEQVLASGYTF. Written as DNA, the CDR3 is TGTGCCAGCAGCTTAGAACAGGTGCTGGCGTCTGGCTACACCTTC.

This clonotype has more than one count but fewer than ten. V gene TRBV20-1 combines with J gene TRBJ2-1, with 9 bases identical to TRBD2. The V segment lost 4 bases and the J segment 5 bases; nucleotides outside the gene matches: 3. The CDR3 totals 13 residues. Per germline, CDR1 DFQATT and CDR2 SNEGSKA (reference sequence). The CDR3 region has the DNA TGCAGTGCTACCGAGCGGGGGGACAATGAGCAGTTCTTC. This encodes CSATERGDNEQFF.

The chain employs TRBV27 and TRBJ2-5, with D unresolved. Germline values: CDR1 MNHEY, CDR2 SMNVEV (reference sequence). V dropped 0 bases and J dropped 1 base, with 6 bases sitting between them. This CDR3 spans 14 amino acids. CDR3 sequence: CASSLSRPQETQYF. CDR3 DNA sequence: TGTGCCAGCAGTTTATCGAGGCCCCAAGAGACCCAGTACTTC.

This chain links TRBV7-2 with TRBJ2-3; D ambiguous. The V gene's germline CDR1 is SGHTA and CDR2 FQGNSA. The CDR3 is 13 residues long. The V end was cut by 5 bases, the J end by 2 bases, with 8 bases between. This CDR3 is CASSPSYTDTQYF. The DNA of the CDR3 is TGTGCCAGCAGCCCATCCTACACAGATACGCAGTATTTT.

The chain recombines TRBV10-1 with TRBJ2-7; no definite D call. Germline assignment: CDR1 WNHNN and CDR2 SYGVQD (reference sequence). V was pared by 3 bases and J by 3 bases, with 6 bases between. This CDR3 region has 12 residues. The CDR3: CASSEKGYEQYF. The CDR3 nucleotides read TGCGCCAGCAGTGAAAAGGGCTACGAGCAGTACTTC.

This clonotype was seen only a few times. CDR3 sequence (DNA): TGTGCCAGCAGCAAACAGGGGAGACTTTACGAGCAGTACTTC. Translating gives CASSKQGRLYEQYF. The gene calls are TRBV12-3 or TRBV12-4 and TRBJ2-7; 7 bases map to TRBD1. The ends lost 6 bases at V and 4 bases at J; junction bases unmatched: 9. The length of the CDR3 is 14 residues.

This clonotype turned up a few times. CDR3 sequence: CSARDALARQTQYF. CDR3 nucleotides: TGCAGTGCTAGAGATGCCCTAGCGAGGCAGACCCAGTACTTC. The J gene is TRBJ2-5, the V gene TRBV20-1, with D possibly being TRBD2 (6 bases). Germline V gene data show CDR1 as DFQATT and CDR2 as SNEGSKA (reference sequence). This CDR3 contains 14 residues. V lost 0 bases to trimming and J lost 6 bases, with 14 bases between them.

The V gene is TRBV20-1, the J gene TRBJ2-2; tentative D call: TRBD2 (6 bases). The CDR3 runs 14 residues. Germline-derived CDR1 and CDR2 are DFQATT and SNEGSKA (reference sequence). Trimming cost V 1 base and J 6 bases, with 12 bases left between them. The CDR3 bases are TGCAGTGCTAGAGGACTCGGGGGAGCCGGGGAGCTGTTTTTT. Translating it yields CSARGLGGAGELFF.

This clonotype was seen ten or more times. V and J are TRBV12-3 or TRBV12-4 and TRBJ2-7; TRBD1 or TRBD2 may be the D gene (5 bases each). V lost 6 bases, J lost 0 bases, and 18 bases lay in between. The CDR3 spans 16 residues. The CDR3 loop is CASSPGTGTDSYEQYF. The CDR3 DNA reads as TGTGCCAGCAGCCCTGGAACCGGGACGGACTCCTACGAGCAGTACTTC.

The chain carries TRBV2 and TRBJ1-5, with no clear D. Trimming stripped 5 bases from V and 3 bases from J, with 14 bases between. Germline V lookup: CDR1 SNHLY, CDR2 FYNNEI. The CDR3 loop spans 15 amino acids. Here the CDR3 reads CASSINSGVNQPQHF. The CDR3 region has the DNA TGTGCCAGCAGTATCAATTCTGGGGTCAATCAGCCCCAGCATTTT.

V is TRBV20-1 and J is TRBJ2-1, with D uncertain. CDR1 and CDR2 from the germline V gene are DFQATT and SNEGSKA (reference sequence). Trimming took 6 bases from V and 8 from J, leaving 14 bases between them. The CDR3 spans 12 residues. The CDR3 DNA reads TGCAGTGCCCAAGGCTCCGTGGATGAGCAGTTCTTC. Its translation: CSAQGSVDEQFF.

This clonotype was counted only a few times. The rearrangement uses TRBV20-1 and TRBJ1-5; no firm D call. The V end was cut by 4 bases, the J end by 5 bases, with 9 bases between. This CDR3 contains 12 residues. CDR1 is DFQATT, CDR2 SNEGSKA, per germline (reference sequence). CDR3 sequence reads: CSATHGDQPQHF. CDR3 nucleotides: TGCAGTGCTACCCATGGGGATCAGCCCCAGCATTTT.

This clonotype showed up just once. The chain combines TRBV29-1 with TRBJ2-7; 8 bases are a match to TRBD1. The CDR3 loop spans 13 amino acids. The germline gives CDR1 SQVTM, CDR2 ANQGSEA. V shed 7 bases and J 5 bases; nucleotides not matched to a gene: 10. CDR3 sequence: CSGGQGAINEQYF. CDR3 nucleotide sequence: TGCAGCGGAGGGCAGGGGGCGATAAACGAGCAGTACTTC.

This clonotype came up many times. The chain uses TRBV12-3 or TRBV12-4 and TRBJ1-5; D unresolved. Trimming stripped 3 bases from V and 7 bases from J, with 7 bases between. There are 12 residues in the CDR3. The CDR3 region is CASSLFSQPQHF. The CDR3 nucleotides are TGTGCCAGCAGTTTGTTTAGCCAGCCCCAGCATTTT.

The DNA for the CDR3 is TGTGCCAGCAGCCTACTAGCGGGAGAGGTGACAGATACGCAGTATTTT. Translated, it gives CASSLLAGEVTDTQYF. This chain uses TRBV7-2 with TRBJ2-3; 11 bases align to TRBD2. Germline CDR1 reads SGHTA; CDR2 reads FQGNSA. The junction had 7 bases not matched to a gene; V was cut back by 5 bases and J by 3 bases. This CDR3 is 16 amino acids long.

The chain carries TRBV20-1 and TRBJ2-1; D possibly uses TRBD1 or TRBD2 (5 bases each). This CDR3 has 12 amino acids. Germline V lookup: CDR1 DFQATT, CDR2 SNEGSKA (reference sequence). V was trimmed by 6 bases and J by 9 bases, leaving 15 bases between them. The DNA of the CDR3 is TGCAGTGCCGTAGGACCGGGACGTGAGCAGTTCTTC. Encoded protein: CSAVGPGREQFF.

The rearrangement joins TRBV5-1 to TRBJ1-1, with D possibly being TRBD1 (5 bases). The length of the CDR3 is 14 residues. CDR1 is SGHRS and CDR2 is YFSETQ in the germline V gene. V was cut by 3 bases and J by 1 base, with 10 bases left in between. The CDR3 DNA is TGCGCCAGCAGCTCCGGACAACCGAACACTGAAGCTTTCTTT. This encodes CASSSGQPNTEAFF. The full variable domain, in which reference TRBV5-1 and TRBJ1-1 provide the parts outside the CDR3, is KAGVTQTPRYLIKTRGQQVTLSCSPISGHRSVSWYQQTPGQGLQFLFEYFSETQRNKGNFPGRFSGRQFSNSRSEMNVSTLELGDSALYLCASSSGQPNTEAFFGQGTRLTVV.

This clonotype was seen a handful of times. V usage is TRBV6-1 and J usage is TRBJ2-1, with D perhaps matching TRBD2 (6 bases). V was pared by 2 bases and J by 3 bases, with 8 bases between. Looked up from germline, CDR1 is MNHNS and CDR2 is SASEGT. The CDR3 is 14 residues long. As DNA, the CDR3 is TGTGCCAGCAGTGAAAAGCGGGTCTACAATGAGCAGTTCTTC. Amino acids: CASSEKRVYNEQFF.

This clonotype was observed a handful of times. The CDR3 DNA follows: TGCGCCAGCAGATCGTTTCACGACAGCCGGAATTCACCCCTCCACTTT. Translating gives CASRSFHDSRNSPLHF. V is TRBV10-1 and J is TRBJ1-6; D perhaps matches TRBD1 (5 bases). Trimming left V 6 bases short and J 7 bases short, with 19 bases between. The CDR3 contains 16 residues. The germline gives CDR1 WNHNN, CDR2 SYGVQD (reference sequence).